This entry features one T cell receptor (beta chain) sequence. Its target is not known. This entry comes from a study of radiotherapy plus CTLA-4 blockade in lung cancer. CDR3 size: 15 residues. V was clipped by 2 bases and J by 8 bases; unmatched bases: 6. CDR1 MNHNS and CDR2 SASEGT come from the germline V gene. Treatment of patients with chemo-refractory metastatic non-small-cell lung cancer consisted of focal radiation plus CTLA-4 blockade with ipilimumab. Study-wide points: Increased serum interferon-beta after radiation also reportedly predicted response strongly.

Sequencing was performed with immunoSEQ multiplex PCR; in TCRdb, only in-frame clones are kept and a portion is missing. The data hold 60,000 to 70,000 clones, with 65% to 80% observed a single time. The rearrangement uses TRBV6-1 and TRBJ1-2; TRBD1 aligns across 12 bases. The specimen comprised peripheral blood, sampled from a patient treated with radiotherapy plus ipilimumab. This receptor was taken from a human donor with non-small cell lung cancer who had a complete response to radiotherapy plus ipilimumab. The CDR3 DNA follows: TGTGCCAGCAGTGAACCGGGACAGGGGGCGCGAGGCTACACCTTC. Amino acids: CASSEPGQGARGYTF.